One sample yielded the 7 T cell receptor beta chains listed below, sequenced in a study of neoadjuvant anti-PD-1 for oral cavity cancer. Generated by immunoSEQ multiplex PCR, the TCRdb table keeps only in-frame clones and is missing some. The sample includes around 12,000 clones, roughly 60% of them seen just once. The material sequenced was PBMCs, taken before nivolumab (anti-PD-1) treatment. Receptors originate from a person aged 35-80 years with oral cavity squamous cell carcinoma.

The chain carries TRBV6-5 and TRBJ1-5; D ambiguous. This CDR3 has 15 residues. From germline, CDR1 is MNHEY and CDR2 SVGAGI. Trimming took 7 bases from V and 3 from J, leaving 16 bases between them. CDR3 DNA sequence: TGTGCCAGCACATCCCAAGGTCGGCCCAATCAGCCCCAGCATTTT. Translating gives CASTSQGRPNQPQHF.

This clone has only a few counts. This chain uses TRBV6-5 with TRBJ2-7; D remains ambiguous. V gave up 0 bases and J gave up 1 base, with 10 bases separating them. Germline assignment: CDR1 MNHEY and CDR2 SVGAGI. The CDR3 spans 15 residues. The CDR3 nucleotides read TGTGCCAGCAGTTACTCCCTTGTCCCATCCTACGAGCAGTACTTC. Its protein product is CASSYSLVPSYEQYF.

The gene calls are TRBV6-5 and TRBJ2-7; maybe TRBD2 (6 bases). CDR3 length equals 13 residues. Germline values: CDR1 MNHEY, CDR2 SVGAGI. V lost 2 bases, J lost 6 bases, and 11 bases lay in between. CDR3 protein: CASSYRGTGEQYF. For the CDR3, the DNA is TGTGCCAGCAGTTACCGCGGGACGGGCGAGCAGTACTTC.

V is TRBV5-1 and J is TRBJ2-3, with D unclear. The CDR3 length is 14 residues. CDR1 is SGHRS and CDR2 is YFSETQ in the germline V gene. V lost 9 bases and J 2 bases, leaving 16 bases between the germline ends. CDR3 in DNA: TGCGCCACCGGAATGAGCGCCTTCACAGATACGCAGTATTTT. Its protein product is CATGMSAFTDTQYF.

The chain joins TRBV27 to TRBJ1-2; D may be TRBD1 (6 bases). The CDR3 is made up of 14 amino acids. Trimming pared 0 bases from V and 3 bases from J, leaving 8 bases between. Germline lookup yields CDR1 MNHEY and CDR2 SMNVEV (reference sequence). CDR3 nucleotides: TGTGCCAGCAGTTTATCTGGGGGGCACTATGGCTACACCTTC. Translation gives CASSLSGGHYGYTF.

This chain links TRBV28 with TRBJ1-3; 9 bases are a match to TRBD1. Germline values: CDR1 MDHEN, CDR2 SYDVKM. V was clipped by 5 bases and J by 0 bases; unmatched bases: 5. This CDR3 contains 16 residues. The CDR3 loop is CASSGTGWSSGNTIYF. The CDR3 DNA follows: TGTGCCAGCAGTGGGACAGGGTGGAGCTCTGGAAACACCATATATTTT.

The rearrangement links TRBV29-1 to TRBJ1-3, with a possible D match to TRBD1 (6 bases). Germline-derived CDR1 and CDR2 are SQVTM and ANQGSEA. V gave up 7 bases and J gave up 1 base, with 14 bases separating them. CDR3 length equals 14 residues. CDR3 sequence (DNA): TGCAGCGCCGAACTACAGGGATCTGGAAACACCATATATTTT. Translating gives CSAELQGSGNTIYF.